This entry features one TCR beta chain sequence. Its specific antigen is unknown. Base-call qualities are not available, and no considerably larger clone is one nucleotide away. The treatment or condition label, read with the paper, signifies: live attenuated yellow fever vaccine strain. At each blood-draw timepoint, two biological replicates of bulk PBMCs were collected. A standard Ficoll-Paque protocol was used to isolate PBMCs from peripheral blood. TriZol was used to extract RNA from bulk PBMCs, from CD4 and CD8 fractions, and from dextramer-positive and dextramer-negative fractions. This sample was taken from a study of T cells after yellow fever vaccination (dated by TCRdb to the late 2010s). For context, the study as a whole: The SMART-Seq v4 Ultra Low Input RNA kit was used to prepare libraries from fractions with low cell numbers. Blood samples were taken at several timepoints before and after primary and secondary immunization, and bulk PBMC replicates and cell subsets were isolated. Two healthy male donors made up the cohort, one aged 18 to 30 years and the other aged 30 to 39 years. To follow T-cell clones before and after both primary and booster YFV17D yellow fever vaccination, bulk TCR alpha and beta repertoires underwent longitudinal sequencing. What the authors observed across the whole study: Compared with the primary T-cell response, the secondary T-cell response was weaker but faster, peaking on day 5 rather than day 15. A small share of clonotypes was detected in both CD4 and CD8 compartments, with the overlap likely arising from convergent recombination. Computational filtering was needed because FACS-sorted repertoires could contain abundant contaminating clonotypes from the bulk population. Most clones expanded after primary vaccination (around 96% of CD4 and around nine tenths of CD8) were re-detected after the booster, suggesting that broad memory maintenance occurred. The study included only a couple of donors, which limits how far the findings can be generalized.

Unmatched junction bases come to 6, with V trimmed by 8 bases and J by 8 bases. The CDR3 spans 13 residues, from the cysteine through the phenylalanine. Only the CDR3 part of the read is kept: 39 bases, read in frame from the first base. Looking up the germline V gene yields CDR1 MNHNS and CDR2 SASEGT. TCR cDNA was synthesized by 5'RACE template switching, through which a universal primer site and unique molecular identifiers were introduced. Priming of cDNA synthesis was performed from both the TCR alpha and TCR beta constant segments. Libraries were amplified in two PCR steps, with sample barcodes and sequencing adapters added in the second step. Sequencing of the libraries was done on either Illumina HiSeq 2500 (2x100 bp) or NovaSeq (2x150 bp). The source study handled its data this way. MIGEC handled demultiplexing of reads and collapsing into UMI consensus sequences, while MiXCR performed V(D)J alignment. Using edgeR on replicate PBMC samples, clonotypes were called vaccine-responding if FDR was below 0.01 and the log2 fold change was above 5 up to day 15. Each bulk clonotype was labeled CD4 or CD8 based on which sequenced repertoire, CD4 or CD8, contained the clonotype at higher abundance. TCRdb passed the public sequencing reads through fastp at Q25 and MiXCR, retaining productive beta sequences. CDR3 protein sequences are deduplicated, and each keeps its most common genes and DNA. It is TCRdb's table, rather than the study itself, that gives the V and J calls and clone size. The sample data list approximately 510,000 distinct CDR3 sequences, and 21% of these were observed just once. In total, the top ten clones hold roughly 16% of the sample.

Here the sequenced sample was PBMCs, taken approximately 20 days after the first yellow fever vaccination. The chain couples TRBV6-1 to TRBJ2-1; TRBD1 fits 10 bases in the junction. This TCR was sampled from a man between 18 and 29 years old who received the YFV17D yellow fever vaccine. The CDR3 protein sequence reads: CASLKGQGYEQFF. The DNA sequence is as follows: TGTGCCAGCCTTAAGGGACAGGGGTATGAGCAGTTCTTC.